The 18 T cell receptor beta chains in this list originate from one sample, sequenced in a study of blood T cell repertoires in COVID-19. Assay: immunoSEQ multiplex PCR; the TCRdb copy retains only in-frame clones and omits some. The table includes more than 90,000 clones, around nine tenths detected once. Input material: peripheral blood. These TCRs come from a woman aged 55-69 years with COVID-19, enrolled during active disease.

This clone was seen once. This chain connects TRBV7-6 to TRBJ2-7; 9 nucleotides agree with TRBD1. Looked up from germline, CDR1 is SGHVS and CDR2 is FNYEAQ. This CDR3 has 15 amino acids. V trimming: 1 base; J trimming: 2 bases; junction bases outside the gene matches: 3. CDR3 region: CASSLDWDRAYEQYF. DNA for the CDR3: TGTGCCAGCAGCTTAGACTGGGACAGGGCCTACGAGCAGTACTTC.

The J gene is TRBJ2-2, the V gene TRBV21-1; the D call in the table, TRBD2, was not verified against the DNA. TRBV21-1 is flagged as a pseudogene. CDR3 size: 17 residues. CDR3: CASSKLHPGTSSGELFF. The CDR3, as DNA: TGTGCCAGCAGCAAACTTCACCCCGGGACTAGCTCCGGGGAGCTGTTTTTT.

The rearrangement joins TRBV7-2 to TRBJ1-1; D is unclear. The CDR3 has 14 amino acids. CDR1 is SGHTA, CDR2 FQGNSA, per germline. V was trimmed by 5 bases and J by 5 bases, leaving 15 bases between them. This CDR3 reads CASSQRAGKTEAFF. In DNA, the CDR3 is TGTGCCAGCAGCCAGAGGGCCGGCAAAACTGAAGCTTTCTTT.

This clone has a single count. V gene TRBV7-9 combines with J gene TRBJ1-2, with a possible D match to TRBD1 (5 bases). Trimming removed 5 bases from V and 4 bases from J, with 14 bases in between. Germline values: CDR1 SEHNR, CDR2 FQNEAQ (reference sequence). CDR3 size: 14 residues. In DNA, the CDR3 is TGTGCCAGCAGCCTATTTGACAGTTTCTATGGCTACACCTTC. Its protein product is CASSLFDSFYGYTF. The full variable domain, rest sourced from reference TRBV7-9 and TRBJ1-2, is DTGVSQNPRHKITKRGQNVTFRCDPISEHNRLYWYRQTLGQGPEFLTYFQNEAQLEKSRLLSDRFSAERPKGSFSTLEIQRTEQGDSAMYLCASSLFDSFYGYTFGSGTRLTVV.

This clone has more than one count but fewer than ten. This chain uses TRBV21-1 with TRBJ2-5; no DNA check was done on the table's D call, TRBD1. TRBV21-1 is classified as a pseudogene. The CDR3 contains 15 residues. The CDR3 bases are TGTGCCAGCAGCCCGACCGGGACAGACCTGGGGACCCAGTACTTC. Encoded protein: CASSPTGTDLGTQYF.

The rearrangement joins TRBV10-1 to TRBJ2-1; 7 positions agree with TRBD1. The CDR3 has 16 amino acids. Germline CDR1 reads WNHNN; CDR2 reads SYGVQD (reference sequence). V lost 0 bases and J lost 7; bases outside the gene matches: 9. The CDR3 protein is CASSESGQGVNNEQFF. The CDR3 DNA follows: TGCGCCAGCAGTGAGTCGGGGCAGGGGGTGAATAATGAGCAGTTCTTC.

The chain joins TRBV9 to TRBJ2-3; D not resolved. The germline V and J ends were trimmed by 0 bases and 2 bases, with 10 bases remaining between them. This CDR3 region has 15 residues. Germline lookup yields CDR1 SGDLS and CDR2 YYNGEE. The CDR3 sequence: CASSVDGQPTDTQYF. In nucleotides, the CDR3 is TGTGCCAGCAGCGTAGATGGGCAGCCCACAGATACGCAGTATTTT.

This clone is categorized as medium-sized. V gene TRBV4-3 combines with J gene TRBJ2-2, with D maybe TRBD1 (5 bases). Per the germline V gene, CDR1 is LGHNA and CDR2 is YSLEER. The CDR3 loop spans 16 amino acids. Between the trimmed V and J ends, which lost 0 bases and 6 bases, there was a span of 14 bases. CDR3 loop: CASSQDSGRFAGELFF. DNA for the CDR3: TGCGCCAGCAGCCAAGATTCAGGGCGTTTCGCCGGGGAGCTGTTTTTT.

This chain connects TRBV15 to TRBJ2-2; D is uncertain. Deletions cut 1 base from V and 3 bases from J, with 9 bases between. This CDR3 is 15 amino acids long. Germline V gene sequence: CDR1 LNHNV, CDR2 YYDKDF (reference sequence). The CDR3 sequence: CATSRVGQYTGELFF. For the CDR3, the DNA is TGTGCCACCAGCAGAGTTGGGCAGTACACCGGGGAGCTGTTTTTT.

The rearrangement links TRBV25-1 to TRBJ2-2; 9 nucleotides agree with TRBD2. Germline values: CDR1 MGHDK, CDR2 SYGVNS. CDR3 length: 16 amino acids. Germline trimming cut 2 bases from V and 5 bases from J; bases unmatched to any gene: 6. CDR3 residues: CASSEVVSGGTGELFF. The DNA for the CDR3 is TGTGCCAGCAGTGAAGTTGTGAGCGGGGGGACCGGGGAGCTGTTTTTT.

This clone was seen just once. The CDR3 DNA is TGTGCCAGCAGCCCGTCGAGGTCTGGAAACACCATATATTTT. It codes for CASSPSRSGNTIYF. The chain is built from TRBV7-8 and TRBJ1-3; D ambiguous. The germline V gene has CDR1 SGHVS and CDR2 FQNEAQ. This CDR3 has 14 amino acids. V dropped 5 bases and J dropped 1 base, with 9 bases sitting between them.

The CDR3 bases are TGTGCCAGCAGTCGGTCAGGGCCAAACTATGGCTACACCTTC. It yields the protein CASSRSGPNYGYTF. The genes are TRBV27 and TRBJ1-2, with a weak D call TRBD1 (5 bases). In germline, CDR1 is MNHEY, CDR2 SMNVEV (reference sequence). There are 14 residues in the CDR3. The V end lost 5 bases, the J end lost 2 bases, and 12 bases lay between the germline ends.

The CDR3 here is CASKDRVYTGELFF. CDR3 DNA: TGTGCCAGCAAAGACAGGGTATACACCGGGGAGCTGTTTTTT. The V and J genes are TRBV6-5 and TRBJ2-2, with 7 bases that match TRBD1. The CDR3 extends over 14 amino acids. The germline V gene has CDR1 MNHEY and CDR2 SVGAGI. V lost 7 bases to trimming and J lost 3 bases; unmatched junction nucleotides: 5.

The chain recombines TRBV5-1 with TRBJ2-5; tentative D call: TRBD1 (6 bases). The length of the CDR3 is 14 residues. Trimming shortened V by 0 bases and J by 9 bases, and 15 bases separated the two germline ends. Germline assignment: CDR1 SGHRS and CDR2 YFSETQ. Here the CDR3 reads CASSLGTEFEAQYF. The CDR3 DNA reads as TGCGCCAGCAGCTTGGGGACAGAGTTCGAGGCCCAGTACTTC.

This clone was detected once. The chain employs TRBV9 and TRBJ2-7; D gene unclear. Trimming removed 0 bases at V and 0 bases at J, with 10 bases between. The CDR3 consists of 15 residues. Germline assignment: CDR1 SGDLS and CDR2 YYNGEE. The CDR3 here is CASSVGPLASYEQYF. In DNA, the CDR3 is TGTGCCAGCAGCGTAGGCCCGTTAGCCTCCTACGAGCAGTACTTC. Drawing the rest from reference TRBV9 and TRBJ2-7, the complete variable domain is DSGVTQTPKHLITATGQRVTLRCSPRSGDLSVYWYQQSLDQGLQFLIQYYNGEERAKGNILERFSAQQFPDLHSELNLSSLELGDSALYFCASSVGPLASYEQYFGPGTRLTVT.

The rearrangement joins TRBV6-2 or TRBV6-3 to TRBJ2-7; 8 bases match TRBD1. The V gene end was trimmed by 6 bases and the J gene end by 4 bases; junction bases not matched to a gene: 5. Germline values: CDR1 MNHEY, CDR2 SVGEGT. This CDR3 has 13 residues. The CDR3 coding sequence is TGTGCCAGCAGCGGACAGGGTCTGTACGAGCAGTACTTC. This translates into CASSGQGLYEQYF.

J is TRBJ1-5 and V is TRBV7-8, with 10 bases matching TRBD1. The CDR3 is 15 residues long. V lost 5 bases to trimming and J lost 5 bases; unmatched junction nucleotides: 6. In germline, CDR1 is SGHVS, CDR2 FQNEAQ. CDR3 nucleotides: TGTGCCAGCAGCATTGACAGGGGGCTTTATCAGCCCCAGCATTTT. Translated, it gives CASSIDRGLYQPQHF.

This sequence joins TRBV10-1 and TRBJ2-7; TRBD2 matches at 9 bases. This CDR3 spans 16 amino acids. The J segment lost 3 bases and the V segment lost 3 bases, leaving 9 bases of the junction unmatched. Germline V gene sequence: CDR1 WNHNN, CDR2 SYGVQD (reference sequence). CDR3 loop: CASSDPASGNNYEQYF. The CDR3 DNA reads TGCGCCAGCAGTGACCCCGCTAGCGGGAACAACTACGAGCAGTACTTC.